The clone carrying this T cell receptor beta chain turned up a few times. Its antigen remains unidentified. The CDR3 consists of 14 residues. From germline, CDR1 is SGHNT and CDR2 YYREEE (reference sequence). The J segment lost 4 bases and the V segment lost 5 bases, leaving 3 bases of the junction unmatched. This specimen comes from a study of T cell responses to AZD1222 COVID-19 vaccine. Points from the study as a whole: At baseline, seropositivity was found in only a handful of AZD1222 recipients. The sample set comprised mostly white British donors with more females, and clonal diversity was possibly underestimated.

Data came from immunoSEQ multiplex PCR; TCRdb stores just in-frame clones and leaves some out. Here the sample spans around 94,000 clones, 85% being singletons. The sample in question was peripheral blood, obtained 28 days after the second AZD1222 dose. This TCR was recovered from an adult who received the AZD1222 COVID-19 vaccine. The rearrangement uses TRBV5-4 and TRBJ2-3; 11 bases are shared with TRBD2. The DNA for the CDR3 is TGTGCCAGCAGGCTAGCGGGAGGTGCAGATACGCAGTATTTT. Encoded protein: CASRLAGGADTQYF.